These 4 T cell receptor beta chains were sequenced from one sample in a study of CD8 T cells in Susac syndrome. An input of 0.5 to 1 ug of RNA was subjected to reverse transcription using random hexamers. A single record per CDR3 protein comes from TCRdb applying MiXCR to the immunoSEQ multiplex PCR reads. Here the sample spans a few hundred thousand distinct CDR3 sequences, roughly 96% being singletons. The sample taken for sequencing was CD4+ T cells from PBMCs. These receptors were obtained from a human donor with multiple sclerosis.

This chain links TRBV3-1 with TRBJ1-4, with D unresolved. This CDR3 is built from 15 residues. Germline V CDR1 and CDR2: LGHDT, YNNKEL (reference sequence). V was shortened by 1 base and J by 5 bases, with 11 bases between the two germline ends. The CDR3 region has the DNA TGTGCCAGCAGCCAAGTCCGCAGTTCGAATGAAAAACTGTTTTTT. This codes for CASSQVRSSNEKLFF.

The chain recombines TRBV30 with TRBJ1-1; perhaps TRBD1 as D (5 bases). Germline CDR1 reads GTSNPN; CDR2 reads SVGIG (reference sequence). This CDR3 has 12 amino acids. Trimming shortened V by 3 bases and J by 8 bases, and 13 bases separated the two germline ends. The CDR3 DNA reads as TGTGCCTGGAGCTCCGGGGCAGGGGAAGCTTTCTTT. This codes for CAWSSGAGEAFF.

CDR3 DNA sequence: TGTGCCAGCAGCTTAGTCCGGGCGGGAGGGGAGTTCTTC. Amino acids: CASSLVRAGGEFF. This chain connects TRBV11-2 to TRBJ2-1; 9 bases are a match to TRBD2. V lost 1 base and J lost 14; bases outside the gene matches: 6. CDR1 SGHAT and CDR2 FQNNGV come from the germline V gene. This CDR3 region has 13 residues.

V is TRBV29-1 and J is TRBJ2-5, with TRBD2 identical over 8 bases. This CDR3 contains 14 residues. Germline V CDR1 and CDR2: SQVTM, ANQGSEA. Trimming removed 3 bases from V and 1 base from J; junction bases left unmatched: 4. This chain's CDR3 is CSVDSGGVQETQYF. CDR3 DNA: TGCAGCGTTGATTCGGGGGGGGTCCAAGAGACCCAGTACTTC.